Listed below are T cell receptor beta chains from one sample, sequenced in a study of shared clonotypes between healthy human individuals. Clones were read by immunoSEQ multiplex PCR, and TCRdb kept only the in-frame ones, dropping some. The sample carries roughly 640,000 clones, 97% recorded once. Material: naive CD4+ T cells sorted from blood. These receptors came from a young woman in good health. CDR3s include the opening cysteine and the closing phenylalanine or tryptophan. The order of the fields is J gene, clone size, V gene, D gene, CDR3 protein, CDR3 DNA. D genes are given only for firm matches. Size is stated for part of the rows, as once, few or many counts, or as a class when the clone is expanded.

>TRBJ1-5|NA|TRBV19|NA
CASSDADNSNQPQHF
TGTGCCAGTAGTGACGCCGATAATAGCAATCAGCCCCAGCATTTT
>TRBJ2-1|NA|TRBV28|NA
CASSSTGGGSSYNEQFF
TGTGCCAGCAGTAGCACAGGGGGAGGGAGCTCCTACAATGAGCAGTTCTTC
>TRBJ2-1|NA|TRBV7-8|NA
CASSLVRSPGQFF
TGTGCCAGCAGCCTAGTCAGGTCTCCAGGACAGTTCTTC
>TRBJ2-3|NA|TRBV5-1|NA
CASTGSPGPTSYTQYF
TGCGCCAGCACCGGAAGCCCGGGACCCACGTCTTATACGCAGTATTTT
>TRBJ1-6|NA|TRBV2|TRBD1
CASSEGDRYSPLHF
TGTGCCAGCAGTGAGGGGGACAGATATTCACCCCTCCACTTT
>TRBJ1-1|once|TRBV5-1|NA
CASSLGLGRGLTNTEAFF
TGCGCCAGCAGCTTAGGTTTGGGCAGGGGACTTACGAACACTGAAGCTTTCTTT
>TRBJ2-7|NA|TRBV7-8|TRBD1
CASSLLFGGTGSYEQYF
TGTGCCAGCAGCCTCCTTTTTGGCGGGACAGGGTCCTACGAGCAGTACTTC
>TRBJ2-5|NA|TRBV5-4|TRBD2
CASSFRLAAQETQYF
TGTGCCAGCAGCTTCCGACTAGCGGCTCAAGAGACCCAGTACTTC
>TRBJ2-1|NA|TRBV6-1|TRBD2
CASSENGLAVNEQFF
TGTGCCAGCAGTGAAAACGGACTAGCGGTGAATGAGCAGTTCTTC
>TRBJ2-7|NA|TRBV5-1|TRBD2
CASSTTGTSDEQYF
TGCGCCAGCAGCACCACCGGGACTAGCGACGAGCAGTACTTC
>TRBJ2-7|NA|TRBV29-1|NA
CSVVNPNEQYF
TGCAGCGTAGTTAACCCTAACGAGCAGTACTTC
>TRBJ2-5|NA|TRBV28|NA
CASSLNGLAGSQETQYF
TGTGCCAGCAGTTTAAACGGATTAGCAGGGTCTCAAGAGACCCAGTACTTC
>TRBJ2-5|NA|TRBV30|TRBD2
CAWSGTTQETQYF
TGTGCCTGGAGCGGGACTACTCAAGAGACCCAGTACTTC
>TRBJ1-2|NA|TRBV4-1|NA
CASSQTDYGYTF
TGCGCCAGCAGCCAGACAGACTATGGCTACACCTTC
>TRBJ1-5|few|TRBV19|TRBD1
CASSPRGQGTFSSNQPQHF
TGTGCCAGTAGCCCTCGAGGACAGGGGACTTTTTCTAGCAATCAGCCCCAGCATTTT
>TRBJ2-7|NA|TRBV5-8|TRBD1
CASSLDRGYEQYF
TGTGCCAGCAGCTTGGACAGGGGTTACGAGCAGTACTTC
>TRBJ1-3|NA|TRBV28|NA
CASSSAESSGNTIYF
TGTGCCAGCAGTTCAGCAGAAAGCTCTGGAAACACCATATATTTT
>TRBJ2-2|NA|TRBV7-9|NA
CASTPMGGPANTGELFF
TGTGCCAGCACTCCAATGGGCGGTCCTGCGAACACCGGGGAGCTGTTTTTT
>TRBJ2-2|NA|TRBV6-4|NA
CASSPETSTGELFF
TGTGCCAGCAGTCCGGAGACTTCCACCGGGGAGCTGTTTTTT
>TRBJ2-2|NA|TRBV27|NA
CASSQTGQPTGELFF
TGTGCCAGCAGCCAAACCGGACAGCCCACCGGGGAGCTGTTTTTT
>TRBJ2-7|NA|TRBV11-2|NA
CASSLDPYEQYF
TGTGCCAGCAGCTTAGATCCCTACGAGCAGTACTTC
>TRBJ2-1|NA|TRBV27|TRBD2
CASSKLAGGVEQFF
TGTGCCAGCAGTAAGCTAGCGGGAGGGGTTGAGCAGTTCTTC
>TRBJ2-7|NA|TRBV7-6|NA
CASSPTGTHTYEQYF
TGTGCCAGCAGCCCTACCGGGACTCATACCTACGAGCAGTACTTC
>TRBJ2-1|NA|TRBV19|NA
CASSMEGQNFAGGVHEQFF
TGTGCCAGTAGTATGGAGGGACAGAATTTCGCGGGTGGTGTCCATGAGCAGTTCTTC
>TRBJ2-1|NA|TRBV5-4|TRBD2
CASSLGGSGRKAYNEQFF
TGTGCCAGCAGCTTGGGGGGGAGCGGGAGGAAAGCCTACAATGAGCAGTTCTTC
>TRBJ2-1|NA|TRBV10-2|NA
CASSELGDEQFF
TGCGCCAGCAGTGAGCTGGGGGATGAGCAGTTCTTC
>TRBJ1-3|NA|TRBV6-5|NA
CASSYSASGNTIYF
TGTGCCAGCAGTTACTCAGCCTCTGGAAACACCATATATTTT
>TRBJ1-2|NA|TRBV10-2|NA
CASRGTDNYGYTF
TGCGCCAGCAGAGGAACAGATAACTATGGCTACACCTTC
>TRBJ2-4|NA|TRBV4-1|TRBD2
CASSQDMLASGRTKNIQYF
TGCGCCAGCAGCCAAGATATGCTGGCTAGCGGGAGGACCAAAAACATTCAGTACTTC
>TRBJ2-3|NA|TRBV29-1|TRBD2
CSVDLAGTTDTQYF
TGCAGCGTTGACCTAGCGGGGACCACAGATACGCAGTATTTT
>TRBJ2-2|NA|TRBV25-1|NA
CASVGYTGELFF
TGTGCCAGCGTAGGCTACACCGGGGAGCTGTTTTTT
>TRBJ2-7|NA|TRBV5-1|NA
CASSLAIGPNEQYF
TGCGCCAGCAGCTTGGCCATTGGACCCAACGAGCAGTACTTC
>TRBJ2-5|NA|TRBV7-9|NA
CATDREETQYF
TGTGCCACCGACAGAGAAGAGACCCAGTACTTC
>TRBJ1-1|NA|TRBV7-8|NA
CASSTELNTEAFF
TGTGCCAGCAGCACCGAACTTAACACTGAAGCTTTCTTT
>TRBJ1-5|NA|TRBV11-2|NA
CASSQDRNQPQHF
TGTGCCAGCAGCCAAGACCGCAATCAGCCCCAGCATTTT
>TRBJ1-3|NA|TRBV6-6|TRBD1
CASSKQGAGNTIYF
TGTGCCAGCAGCAAACAGGGGGCTGGAAACACCATATATTTT
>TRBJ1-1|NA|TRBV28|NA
CASSLSRHTEAFF
TGTGCCAGCAGTTTATCCCGACACACTGAAGCTTTCTTT
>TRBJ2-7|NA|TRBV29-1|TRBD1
CSVGTGPTYEQYF
TGCAGCGTGGGGACAGGGCCAACCTACGAGCAGTACTTC
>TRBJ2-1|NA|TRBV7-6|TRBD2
CASSLLASGGGHDYNEQFF
TGTGCCAGCAGCTTACTGGCTAGCGGAGGAGGTCATGACTACAATGAGCAGTTCTTC
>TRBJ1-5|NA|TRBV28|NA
CASSFPSQSNQPQHF
TGTGCCAGCAGTTTTCCCTCCCAGAGCAATCAGCCCCAGCATTTT
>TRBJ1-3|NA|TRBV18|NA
CASSPAGSRGNTIYF
TGTGCCAGCTCACCGGCTGGAAGCCGGGGAAACACCATATATTTT
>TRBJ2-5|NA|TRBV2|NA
CASTLFQRARNQETQYF
TGTGCCAGCACTTTATTCCAGCGGGCTCGGAACCAAGAGACCCAGTACTTC
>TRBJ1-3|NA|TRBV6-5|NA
CASSLGGLGNTIYF
TGTGCCAGCAGTTTGGGGGGGCTTGGAAACACCATATATTTT